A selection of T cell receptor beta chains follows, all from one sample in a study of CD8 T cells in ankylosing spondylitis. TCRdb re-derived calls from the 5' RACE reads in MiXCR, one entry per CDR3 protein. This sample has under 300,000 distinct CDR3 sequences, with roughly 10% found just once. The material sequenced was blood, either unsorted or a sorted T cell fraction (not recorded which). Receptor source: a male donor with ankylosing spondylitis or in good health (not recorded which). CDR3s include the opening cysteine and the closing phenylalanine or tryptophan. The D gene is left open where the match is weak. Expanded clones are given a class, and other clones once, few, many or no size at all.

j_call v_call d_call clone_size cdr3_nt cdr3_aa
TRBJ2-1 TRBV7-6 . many TGTGCCAGCAGCTTTGACCTCCGGGGTGAGCAGTTCTTC CASSFDLRGEQFF
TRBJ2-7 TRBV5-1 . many TGCGCCAGCAGCCATGGGACGGGGGCCTACGAGCAGTACTTC CASSHGTGAYEQYF
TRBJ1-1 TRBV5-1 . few TGCGCCAGCAGCTTGCAATCTGGCGTGAACACTGAAGCTTTCTTT CASSLQSGVNTEAFF
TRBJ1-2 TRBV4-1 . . TGCGTCAGCAGCCAAGAGATCGGAGAGATCTATGGCTACACCTTC CVSSQEIGEIYGYTF
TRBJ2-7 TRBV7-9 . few TGTGCCAGCAGCTTTTTATCCGAGCAGTACTTC CASSFLSEQYF
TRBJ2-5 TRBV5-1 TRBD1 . TGCGCCAGCAGCTCCGCCGGGACAGGGTGGGAGACCCAGTACTTC CASSSAGTGWETQYF
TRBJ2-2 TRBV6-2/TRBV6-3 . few TGTGCCAGCATCCAAGAGGGACAAGAGGTCGGGGAGCTGTTTTTT CASIQEGQEVGELFF
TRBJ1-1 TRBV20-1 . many TGCAGTGCTAGCCTTGAGTTTGGGGGCGCTGAAGCTTTCTTT CSASLEFGGAEAFF
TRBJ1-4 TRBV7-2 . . TGTGCCAGCAGCCTCGATGGGGGCTTTAATGAAAAACTGTTTTTT CASSLDGGFNEKLFF
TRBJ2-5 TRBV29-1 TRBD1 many TGCAGCGTTAACGGACAGGACCTACAAGAGACCCAGTACTTC CSVNGQDLQETQYF
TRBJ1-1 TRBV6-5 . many TGTGCCAGCAGTTCCCTTGACAGGAACACTGAAGCTTTCTTT CASSSLDRNTEAFF
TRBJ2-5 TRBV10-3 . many TGTGCCATCAGTGAGGGAAACGGGCTAGAGACCCAGTACTTC CAISEGNGLETQYF
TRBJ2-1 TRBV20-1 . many TGCAGTGCTAGCTCCAGTAATGAGCAGTTCTTC CSASSSNEQFF
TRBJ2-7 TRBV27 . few TGTGCCAGCAGTAACGGCCCGACAGGCACCTACGAGCAGTACTTC CASSNGPTGTYEQYF
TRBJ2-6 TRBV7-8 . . TGTGCCAGCAGCTTAGGTGGTGGGGCCAACGGCCTGACTTTC CASSLGGGANGLTF
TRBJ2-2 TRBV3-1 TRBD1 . TGTGCCAGCAGCCAAGATCGGGACAGTATGTACACCGGGGAGCTGTTTTTT CASSQDRDSMYTGELFF
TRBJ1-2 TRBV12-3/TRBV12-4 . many TGTGCCAGCAGGCCAGGGAGTGACAGCACTTATTTTTCGCGTGGCTACACCTTC CASRPGSDSTYFSRGYTF
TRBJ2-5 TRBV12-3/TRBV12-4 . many TGTGCCAGCAGTTTCGCCTCGTGGGACACAGACCAAGAGACCCAGTACTTC CASSFASWDTDQETQYF
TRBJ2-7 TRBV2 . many TGCGCCAGCAGTGAAACGGGATACGAGCAGTACTTC CASSETGYEQYF
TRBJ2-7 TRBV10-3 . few TGTGCCATCAGTGAGTCCCCGGCCGGATTGGGGGAGCAGTACTTC CAISESPAGLGEQYF
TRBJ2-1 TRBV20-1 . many TGCAGTGCTGTTGAGATAAGCTCCTACAATGAGCAGTTCTTC CSAVEISSYNEQFF
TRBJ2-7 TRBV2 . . TGTGCCAGCGGCCCGTGGGGGGCCGGCTACGAGCAGTACTTC CASGPWGAGYEQYF
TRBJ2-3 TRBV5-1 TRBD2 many TGCGCCAGCAGCTTGGTTACGAGCGGGAGCCACACAGATACGCAGTATTTT CASSLVTSGSHTDTQYF
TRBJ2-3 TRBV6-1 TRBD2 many TGTGCCAGCACCCCCCCAGGGGCTAGCGGGGCAACAGATACGCAGTATTTT CASTPPGASGATDTQYF
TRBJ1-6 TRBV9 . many TGTGCCAGCAGAAAAGGGGGCTATAATTCACCCCTCCACTTT CASRKGGYNSPLHF
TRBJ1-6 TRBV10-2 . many TGCGCCAGCAGCCAAGGGGGGAATTCACCCCTCCACTTT CASSQGGNSPLHF
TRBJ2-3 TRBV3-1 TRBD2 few TGTGCCAGCAGCCAAGATTGGAGGACTAGCGGCACAGATACGCAGTATTTT CASSQDWRTSGTDTQYF
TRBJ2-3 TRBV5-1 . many TGCGCCAGCAGCTCCCTTGGGGCAGATACGCAGTATTTT CASSSLGADTQYF
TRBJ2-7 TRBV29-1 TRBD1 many TGCAGCGTTCTTCGGGACAGAACATCCTACGAGCAGTACTTC CSVLRDRTSYEQYF
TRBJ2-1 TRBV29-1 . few TGCAGCGCCAGGACCGTCGGACATGAGCAGTTCTTC CSARTVGHEQFF
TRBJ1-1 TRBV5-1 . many TGCGCCAGCAGCTTAGGTGCTGAAGCTTTCTTT CASSLGAEAFF
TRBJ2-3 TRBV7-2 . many TGTGCCAGCAGCCCCCAAACAGCAGATACGCAGTATTTT CASSPQTADTQYF
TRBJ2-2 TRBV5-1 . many TGCGCCAGCAGTATACCCGGGGACGGGGAGCTGTTTTTT CASSIPGDGELFF
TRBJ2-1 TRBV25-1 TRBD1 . TGTGCCAGCAGTGCTCCGGACAGGGGCGTGCACAATGAGCAGTTCTTC CASSAPDRGVHNEQFF
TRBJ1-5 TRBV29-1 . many TGCAGCGTTGGGGAAGATCAGCCCCAGCATTTT CSVGEDQPQHF
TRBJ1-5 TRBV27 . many TGTGCCAGCAGTTTGCGGGGCGGGAGTCAGCCCCAGCATTTT CASSLRGGSQPQHF
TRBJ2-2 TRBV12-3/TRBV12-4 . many TGTGCCAGCAGCTCCCTTTTAGCCACCGGGGAGCTGTTTTTT CASSSLLATGELFF
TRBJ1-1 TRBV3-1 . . TGTGCCAGCAGCCAAGGCTATGAAGCTTTCTTT CASSQGYEAFF
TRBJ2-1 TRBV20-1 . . TGCAGTGCTAGATTAGTCGCCGGTGAGCAGTTCTTC CSARLVAGEQFF
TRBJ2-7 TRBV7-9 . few TGTGCCAGCAGCCGGACAGACTCCTACGAGCAGTACTTC CASSRTDSYEQYF